The 15 T cell receptor beta chains reported below all come from one sample, sequenced in a study of shared clonotypes between healthy human individuals. The protocol was immunoSEQ multiplex PCR, while the TCRdb copy is restricted to in-frame clones and leaves out a portion. The table lists 780,000 or so clones, about two thirds of them singletons, with around 1.7% in the top ten. The sequencing input was memory CD4+ T cells sorted from blood. The subset here: CD45RA-negative fraction. These receptors came from a young woman in good health.

Remarks on this clone: Different DNA sequences within this sample yield the same CDR3. The rearrangement links TRBV19 to TRBJ1-5; possibly TRBD1 for D (5 bases). Between the trimmed V and J ends, which lost 7 bases and 6 bases, there was a span of 16 bases. CDR3 size: 14 residues. Per germline, CDR1 LNHDA and CDR2 SQIVND (reference sequence). The chain's CDR3 is CASTGTGGGQPQHF. CDR3 coding DNA: TGTGCCAGTACGGGGACGGGAGGTGGTCAGCCCCAGCATTTT.

This clone showed up just once. CDR3: CASMPASYGYTF. In DNA, the CDR3 is TGCGCCAGCATGCCGGCTAGCTATGGCTACACCTTC. The V call is TRBV5-1, the J call TRBJ1-2; D uncertain. V lost 6 bases and J lost 4, with 10 bases in between. The CDR3 sequence is 12 residues long. Germline V CDR1 and CDR2: SGHRS, YFSETQ. The whole variable domain, filled in from reference TRBV5-1 and TRBJ1-2, reads KAGVTQTPRYLIKTRGQQVTLSCSPISGHRSVSWYQQTPGQGLQFLFEYFSETQRNKGNFPGRFSGRQFSNSRSEMNVSTLELGDSALYLCASMPASYGYTFGSGTRLTVV.

This clone has just a few counts. V is TRBV6-1 and J is TRBJ2-7; 9 positions agree with TRBD2. With V trimmed by 2 bases and J by 2 bases, 1 base remained unmatched. CDR1 is MNHNS and CDR2 is SASEGT in the germline V gene. The CDR3 contains 14 residues. The CDR3 is CASSELAGTYEQYF. CDR3 DNA sequence: TGTGCCAGCAGTGAACTAGCGGGGACCTACGAGCAGTACTTC.

The chain employs TRBV4-3 and TRBJ2-7; D is perhaps TRBD1 (5 bases). Trimming shortened V by 4 bases and J by 7 bases, and 14 bases separated the two germline ends. The V gene's germline CDR1 is LGHNA and CDR2 YSLEER. CDR3 length: 13 amino acids. CDR3 in amino acids: CASSPDIQREQYF. CDR3 bases: TGCGCCAGCAGCCCGGACATCCAGCGTGAGCAGTACTTC.

This chain uses TRBV5-1 with TRBJ1-1; 10 positions match TRBD1. Trimming took 4 bases from V and 6 from J; bases not matched to a gene: 6. The CDR3 sequence is 14 residues long. CDR1 is SGHRS, CDR2 YFSETQ, per germline. The CDR3 coding sequence is TGCGCCAGCAGCGCCGGGACAGGGGTAGCTGAAGCTTTCTTT. Protein sequence: CASSAGTGVAEAFF.

This chain links TRBV7-6 with TRBJ2-5; D gene uncertain. The DNA end lines up better with TRBJ2-7; the J call may be wrong. Per germline, CDR1 SGHVS and CDR2 FNYEAQ. CDR3 length: 13 residues. CDR3 loop: CASSVDGRHEQYF. CDR3 DNA: TGTGCCAGCAGCGTTGATGGGCGGCACGAGCAGTACTTC.

The chain links TRBV18 to TRBJ1-1; D is undetermined. The V and J ends lost 3 bases and 1 base respectively, with 12 bases between them. The CDR3 loop spans 15 amino acids. Germline V gene sequence: CDR1 KGHSH, CDR2 LQKENI. This CDR3 is CASSPWETGNTEAFF. DNA of the CDR3: TGTGCCAGCTCACCCTGGGAGACGGGGAACACTGAAGCTTTCTTT.

The chain has TRBV6-5 and TRBJ2-3, with no clear D. Germline V gene data show CDR1 as MNHEY and CDR2 as SVGAGI. This CDR3 is built from 13 residues. Trimming removed 5 bases from V and 7 bases from J, with 13 bases in between. CDR3: CASSGNSMNTQYF. The CDR3 DNA is TGTGCCAGCAGTGGAAATAGCATGAATACGCAGTATTTT.

V gene TRBV28 combines with J gene TRBJ2-5, with 8 bases matching TRBD1. Germline lookup yields CDR1 MDHEN and CDR2 SYDVKM. Trimming at V came to 3 bases and at J to 4 bases, leaving 4 bases not matched to a gene. The CDR3 extends over 14 amino acids. DNA of the CDR3: TGTGCCAGCAGTTTGCCAGGGGGCGCAGAGACCCAGTACTTC. Protein sequence: CASSLPGGAETQYF.

This chain connects TRBV4-1 to TRBJ1-3; D gene ambiguous. V shed 1 base and J shed 2 bases, with 18 bases lying between them. Germline V gene sequence: CDR1 MGHRA, CDR2 YSYEKL. The CDR3 has 18 residues. CDR3 region: CASSQGYSGNLAGNTIYF. The DNA of the CDR3 is TGCGCCAGCAGCCAAGGGTATTCGGGGAACTTGGCTGGAAACACCATATATTTT.

This chain joins TRBV2 and TRBJ2-3; the D gene is possibly TRBD1 (5 bases). This CDR3 is 13 amino acids long. V lost 7 bases and J 3 bases, leaving 11 bases between the germline ends. The germline V gene has CDR1 SNHLY and CDR2 FYNNEI. CDR3 loop: CASTREPTDTQYF. The CDR3 nucleotides are TGTGCCAGCACCAGGGAACCGACAGATACGCAGTATTTT.

V is TRBV11-1 and J is TRBJ1-1; tentatively, D is TRBD1 (5 bases). Germline V lookup: CDR1 SGHAT, CDR2 FQDESV (reference sequence). V lost 5 bases, J lost 0 bases, and 19 bases lay in between. The CDR3 contains 17 residues. The CDR3, as DNA: TGTGCCAGCAGCCCCGGGGGGGTTGGAGGCATGAACACTGAAGCTTTCTTT. Translating gives CASSPGGVGGMNTEAFF.

The V and J genes are TRBV5-4 and TRBJ1-4; weak D call: TRBD1 (5 bases). The length of the CDR3 is 15 residues. V gave up 0 bases and J gave up 3 bases, with 9 bases separating them. Germline V gene lookup returns CDR1 SGHNT and CDR2 YYREEE (reference sequence). The CDR3 spells CASSLAGTSNEKLFF. CDR3 DNA sequence: TGTGCCAGCAGCTTGGCCGGGACGTCTAATGAAAAACTGTTTTTT.

The chain's CDR3 is CASSSPLGTEGQHF. The CDR3 DNA is TGTGCCAGCAGTTCCCCCCTTGGGACAGAAGGACAGCATTTT. The V gene is TRBV28, the J gene TRBJ1-5, with 7 positions matching TRBD1. CDR3 length: 14 residues. The germline CDR1 and CDR2 sequences are MDHEN and SYDVKM. With 4 bases clipped from V and 13 bases from J, the junction kept 13 bases outside the gene matches.

CDR3 DNA sequence: TGTGCCAGCAGCTCTTGGGACAGGGGAACCCAGGGCTACACCTTC. As protein: CASSSWDRGTQGYTF. The gene calls are TRBV9 and TRBJ1-2; TRBD1 matches at 10 bases. J gave up 8 bases and V 4 bases, and 11 bases lay outside the gene matches. The germline gives CDR1 SGDLS, CDR2 YYNGEE. This CDR3 spans 15 amino acids.